These T cell receptor beta chains were read from a single sample in a study of T cell responses to AZD1222 COVID-19 vaccine. Sequencing used immunoSEQ multiplex PCR; TCRdb keeps in-frame clones, though not all of them. The table lists 95,000 to 150,000 clones, 85% to 95% of them singletons. Specimen: peripheral blood, collected 28 days after the second AZD1222 dose. The source of these receptors is an adult who received the AZD1222 COVID-19 vaccine. The conserved cysteine and the conserved F or W are not part of the CDR3 here. The D gene is left open where the match is weak.

V gene: TRBV14; D gene: NA; CDR3 protein: ASSQEKDGHRPQH
V gene: TRBV10-1; D gene: TRBD2; CDR3 protein: ASSVLAGTQETQY
V gene: TRBV19; D gene: NA; CDR3 protein: ASNINTGELF
V gene: TRBV30; D gene: NA; CDR3 protein: AWNVGSTDTQY
V gene: TRBV11-2; D gene: NA; CDR3 protein: ASSGRSVGTQVNTIY
V gene: TRBV11-2; D gene: NA; CDR3 protein: ASSLHLADYTDTQY
V gene: TRBV6-1; D gene: NA; CDR3 protein: ASSEDRAGNTIY
V gene: TRBV11-2; D gene: NA; CDR3 protein: ASSLESLGPQGYEQY
V gene: TRBV28; D gene: NA; CDR3 protein: ASRESNQPQH
V gene: TRBV9; D gene: NA; CDR3 protein: ASSVKNSPLH
V gene: TRBV19; D gene: NA; CDR3 protein: ASSMGVYNTGELF
V gene: TRBV19; D gene: TRBD1; CDR3 protein: ASSSKRQGTNYGYT
V gene: TRBV7-9; D gene: NA; CDR3 protein: ASSFPGSTDTQY
V gene: TRBV5-5; D gene: NA; CDR3 protein: ASSLDGLMNTEAF
V gene: TRBV12-2; D gene: NA; CDR3 protein: ASRFWGAESYGYT
V gene: TRBV12-5; D gene: NA; CDR3 protein: TWGGYT
V gene: TRBV19; D gene: NA; CDR3 protein: ASSQTRIYNSPLH
V gene: TRBV29-1; D gene: TRBD1; CDR3 protein: SVKGRQGSDGYT
V gene: TRBV27; D gene: TRBD1; CDR3 protein: ASSSLTGSSEDYGYT
V gene: TRBV4-3; D gene: TRBD2; CDR3 protein: ASSQAWTSGGARDTQY
V gene: TRBV2; D gene: NA; CDR3 protein: ASSALTQNTEAF
V gene: TRBV6-5; D gene: NA; CDR3 protein: ASRDASNQPQH
V gene: TRBV6-5; D gene: NA; CDR3 protein: ASMVGLPSYEQY
V gene: TRBV25-1; D gene: NA; CDR3 protein: ASSDEGKGGYT
V gene: TRBV7-2; D gene: NA; CDR3 protein: ASSSRREGGYT
V gene: TRBV6-1; D gene: NA; CDR3 protein: ASSEDWREQF
V gene: TRBV7-9; D gene: TRBD1; CDR3 protein: ASSQKNWDSKTIY
V gene: TRBV2; D gene: TRBD2; CDR3 protein: ASSELGRGSYNEQF
V gene: TRBV6-5; D gene: NA; CDR3 protein: ASSYGPGTSNSPLH
V gene: TRBV2; D gene: NA; CDR3 protein: ASSGRVSEAF
V gene: TRBV11-2; D gene: NA; CDR3 protein: ASSSQGNAGNTIY
V gene: TRBV7-9; D gene: NA; CDR3 protein: ASSLAGRVSYGYT
V gene: TRBV4-1; D gene: TRBD2; CDR3 protein: ASSLIAGGSYNEQF
V gene: TRBV5-5; D gene: TRBD1; CDR3 protein: ASSPPGQGSREQY
V gene: TRBV7-8; D gene: NA; CDR3 protein: ASSLGGGRNTEAF